These T cell receptor beta chains were read from a single sample in a study of blood T cell repertoires in COVID-19. Sequenced by immunoSEQ multiplex PCR; TCRdb stores in-frame clones only, minus some. The top ten clones hold roughly 7% of a sample with roughly 160,000 clones, more than 70% of them seen once. The sample was peripheral blood. The source of these receptors is a man in his fifties with active or convalescent COVID-19. CDR3s include the opening cysteine and the closing phenylalanine or tryptophan. A D gene is named only where the DNA matches it firmly. Size tells how often a clone was seen (once, few, many) or the class of an expanded clone, and some rows leave it out.

NA	TRBV11-3	TRBJ2-5	TRBD1	CASSLSPGQGAIVETQYF	TGTGCCAGCAGCCTCTCACCGGGACAGGGGGCTATAGTAGAGACCCAGTACTTC
NA	TRBV18	TRBJ2-1	NA	CASSPLARRNEQFF	TGTGCCAGCTCACCACTGGCTAGACGCAATGAGCAGTTCTTC
NA	TRBV5-4	TRBJ1-1	TRBD1	CASSGGTGLRNTEAFF	TGTGCCAGCAGCGGGGGGACAGGGCTGAGGAACACTGAAGCTTTCTTT
NA	TRBV19	TRBJ2-7	NA	CASSIGAGLYEQYF	TGTGCCAGTAGTATAGGAGCGGGTCTATACGAGCAGTACTTC
NA	TRBV29-1	TRBJ2-3	NA	CSVCPPGPRTDTQYF	TGCAGCGTGTGCCCGCCAGGGCCCCGCACAGATACGCAGTATTTT
NA	TRBV6-5	TRBJ1-2	TRBD1	CASSYGTGPYGYTF	TGTGCCAGCAGTTACGGGACAGGCCCCTATGGCTACACCTTC
NA	TRBV9	TRBJ2-1	NA	CASSVSGPLGNEQFF	TGTGCCAGCAGCGTGAGCGGCCCGTTGGGCAATGAGCAGTTCTTC
once	TRBV4-3	TRBJ1-5	TRBD1	CASSQGTGSNQPQHF	TGCGCCAGCAGCCAAGGGACAGGGAGCAATCAGCCCCAGCATTTT
NA	TRBV3-1/TRBV3-2	TRBJ1-4	TRBD1	CASSPNRGQETYEKLFF	TGTGCCAGCAGCCCTAACAGGGGGCAAGAGACTTATGAAAAACTGTTTTTT
NA	TRBV6-5	TRBJ2-7	TRBD2	CASSLTSGAYEQYF	TGTGCCAGCAGTCTGACTAGCGGTGCCTACGAGCAGTACTTC
NA	TRBV7-2	TRBJ2-4	TRBD2	CASSLAITTSGGLAKNIQYF	TGTGCCAGCAGCTTAGCGATAACGACTAGCGGGGGTCTAGCCAAAAACATTCAGTACTTC
NA	TRBV7-8	TRBJ2-1	NA	CASSLELGVGEQFF	TGTGCCAGCAGCTTAGAGCTAGGCGTTGGTGAGCAGTTCTTC
NA	TRBV18	TRBJ2-7	TRBD1	CASSSGIGTGIHEQYF	TGTGCCAGCTCGTCCGGGATTGGGACAGGGATCCACGAGCAGTACTTC
NA	TRBV27	TRBJ1-2	NA	CASSRLGGAISPTF	TGTGCCAGCAGTCGATTAGGCGGGGCTATAAGCCCCACCTTC
NA	TRBV29-1	TRBJ2-7	NA	CSAATYEQYF	TGCAGCGCCGCAACTTACGAGCAGTACTTC
NA	TRBV11-2	TRBJ2-1	NA	CASSLGVGRQFF	TGTGCCAGCAGCTTAGGGGTCGGGAGGCAGTTCTTC
NA	TRBV7-2	TRBJ1-6	TRBD1	CASSSTGGSNSPLHF	TGTGCCAGCAGTTCAACAGGGGGCTCCAATTCACCCCTCCACTTT
NA	TRBV7-8	TRBJ1-1	NA	CASSRDILNTEAFF	TGTGCCAGCAGCCGGGACATTTTGAACACTGAAGCTTTCTTT
NA	TRBV25-1	TRBJ2-1	NA	CASSYGVSSYNEQFF	TGTGCCAGCAGTTACGGGGTTAGCTCCTACAATGAGCAGTTCTTC
NA	TRBV6-1	TRBJ1-5	NA	CASSDHLAGPQHF	TGTGCCAGCAGTGATCACTTAGCGGGGCCCCAGCATTTT
NA	TRBV9	TRBJ2-3	NA	CASSVALVGRGTDTQYF	TGTGCCAGCAGCGTAGCTTTAGTGGGGCGCGGCACAGATACGCAGTATTTT
once	TRBV7-2	TRBJ1-4	NA	CASSGRRGTNEKLFF	TGTGCCAGCAGCGGGAGGAGGGGAACTAATGAAAAACTGTTTTTT
NA	TRBV5-4	TRBJ2-7	NA	CASRTQGYDYEQYF	TGTGCCAGCAGAACACAGGGTTATGACTACGAGCAGTACTTC
NA	TRBV5-1	TRBJ2-2	TRBD2	CASSTLGRVTGELFF	TGCGCCAGCAGCACCCTCGGGAGGGTCACCGGGGAGCTGTTTTTT
NA	TRBV4-3	TRBJ1-3	NA	CASSQDTANSGNTIYF	TGCGCCAGCAGCCAAGATACAGCAAACTCTGGAAACACCATATATTTT
NA	TRBV7-3	TRBJ2-1	TRBD2	CASSPQGLAGPSNEQFF	TGTGCCAGCAGCCCACAGGGACTAGCGGGGCCTTCCAATGAGCAGTTCTTC
NA	TRBV7-2	TRBJ2-1	NA	CASSLEAPGIDEQFF	TGTGCCAGCAGCTTAGAGGCGCCCGGGATAGATGAGCAGTTCTTC
few	TRBV11-3	TRBJ1-3	NA	CASSSRGNSGNTIYF	TGTGCCAGCAGCTCACGAGGAAACTCTGGAAACACCATATATTTT
NA	TRBV2	TRBJ1-6	NA	CASSDQVVNSPLHF	TGTGCCAGCAGTGACCAGGTTGTGAATTCACCCCTCCACTTT
NA	TRBV6-5	TRBJ2-3	NA	CASSFGGTRGDTQYF	TGTGCCAGCAGTTTTGGCGGGACCCGGGGAGATACGCAGTATTTT
NA	TRBV10-1	TRBJ2-7	NA	CARLGLCSYEQYF	TGCGCCAGGCTGGGACTGTGCTCCTACGAGCAGTACTTC
NA	TRBV19	TRBJ1-2	TRBD1	CASRLRQGDYGYTF	TGTGCCAGTAGGCTTCGACAGGGTGACTATGGCTACACCTTC
NA	TRBV4-2	TRBJ1-1	NA	CASSQDRRGTEAFF	TGTGCCAGCAGCCAAGATAGGAGGGGCACTGAAGCTTTCTTT
NA	TRBV3-1/TRBV3-2	TRBJ1-1	NA	CASSLRGGNTEAFF	TGTGCCAGCAGTCTTAGGGGGGGGAACACTGAAGCTTTCTTT
NA	TRBV7-2	TRBJ1-2	TRBD1	CASSFLTGWNGYTF	TGTGCCAGCAGCTTTCTGACAGGGTGGAATGGCTACACCTTC
few	TRBV19	TRBJ1-2	NA	CASNVPGGIDGYTF	TGTGCCAGTAATGTCCCGGGGGGCATCGATGGCTACACCTTC
NA	TRBV7-9	TRBJ1-5	TRBD1	CASSDSTGGAGNQPQHF	TGTGCCAGCAGCGATTCGACAGGGGGCGCCGGCAATCAGCCCCAGCATTTT
NA	TRBV5-4	TRBJ1-4	NA	CASSLPGQGNEKLFF	TGTGCCAGCAGCCTTCCGGGTCAGGGGAATGAAAAACTGTTTTTT
NA	TRBV6-2/TRBV6-3	TRBJ1-1	NA	CASSSRARLNTEAFF	TGTGCCAGCAGTTCCAGGGCCCGATTGAACACTGAAGCTTTCTTT
NA	TRBV5-1	TRBJ2-7	TRBD2	CASSAGTSQYEQYF	TGCGCCAGCAGCGCGGGGACTAGCCAGTACGAGCAGTACTTC
NA	TRBV19	TRBJ1-4	NA	CASSTSRATNEKLFF	TGTGCCAGTAGTACTTCAAGAGCAACTAATGAAAAACTGTTTTTT
NA	TRBV6-2/TRBV6-3	TRBJ2-3	NA	CASSYPTDTQYF	TGTGCCAGCAGTTATCCAACAGATACGCAGTATTTT
NA	TRBV19	TRBJ2-1	TRBD2	CASSSPGLAGYNEQFF	TGTGCCAGTAGTTCTCCGGGACTAGCGGGGTACAATGAGCAGTTCTTC
NA	TRBV18	TRBJ2-1	TRBD1	CASSGNRGFNEQFF	TGTGCCAGCTCAGGGAACAGGGGATTCAATGAGCAGTTCTTC
NA	TRBV7-3	TRBJ2-3	NA	CASSSDAVISTDTQYF	TGTGCCAGCAGCTCGGATGCGGTTATTAGCACAGATACGCAGTATTTT
NA	TRBV11-3	TRBJ2-3	TRBD2	CASSLKGLAGWTDTQYF	TGTGCCAGCAGCTTGAAAGGACTAGCGGGATGGACAGATACGCAGTATTTT
NA	TRBV19	TRBJ1-3	NA	CASSIGRASLTGNTIYF	TGTGCCAGTAGTATAGGCAGGGCCTCCCTGACTGGAAACACCATATATTTT
NA	TRBV29-1	TRBJ2-3	NA	CSVERDLRTDTQYF	TGCAGCGTTGAACGGGATTTGCGCACAGATACGCAGTATTTT
NA	TRBV6-1	TRBJ1-2	NA	CASSEALTGLVGYTF	TGTGCCAGCAGTGAAGCCCTAACAGGGCTGGTTGGCTACACCTTC